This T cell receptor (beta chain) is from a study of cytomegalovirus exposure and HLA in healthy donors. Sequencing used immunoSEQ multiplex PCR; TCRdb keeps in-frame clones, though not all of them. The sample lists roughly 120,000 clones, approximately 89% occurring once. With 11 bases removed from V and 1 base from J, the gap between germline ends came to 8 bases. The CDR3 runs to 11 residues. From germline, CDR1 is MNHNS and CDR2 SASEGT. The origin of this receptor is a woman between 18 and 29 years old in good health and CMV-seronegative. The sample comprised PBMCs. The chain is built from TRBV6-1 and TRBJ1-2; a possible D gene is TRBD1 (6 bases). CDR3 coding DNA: TGTGCCGGACAGATTAACTATGGCTACACCTTC. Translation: CAGQINYGYTF.